The entry that follows covers one T cell receptor beta chain sequence. Time point of the sample: baseline pretreatment blood. Treatment noted: 15 Gy SBRT to primary tumor, nephrectomy 4 weeks later. This sample was included in a study of radiation and T cells in renal cell carcinoma. Libraries were prepared by immunoSEQ multiplex PCR; TCRdb keeps only in-frame clonotypes and omits some of them. The repertoire holds 150,000 or so clones, roughly 85% seen once, with under 25% in the top ten. This CDR3 has 13 amino acids. The ends were cut back, 4 bases at V and 1 base at J, with 7 bases in the middle. Germline V gene sequence: CDR1 MNHNS, CDR2 SASEGT.

The source is a woman in her fifties or sixties with renal cell carcinoma. The chain uses TRBV6-1 and TRBJ1-1; D unresolved. The sequencing used blood, collected from a patient whose treatment included radiotherapy and nephrectomy. The CDR3 spells CASSGLRNTEAFF. As DNA, the CDR3 is TGTGCCAGCAGTGGCTTGAGGAACACTGAAGCTTTCTTT.